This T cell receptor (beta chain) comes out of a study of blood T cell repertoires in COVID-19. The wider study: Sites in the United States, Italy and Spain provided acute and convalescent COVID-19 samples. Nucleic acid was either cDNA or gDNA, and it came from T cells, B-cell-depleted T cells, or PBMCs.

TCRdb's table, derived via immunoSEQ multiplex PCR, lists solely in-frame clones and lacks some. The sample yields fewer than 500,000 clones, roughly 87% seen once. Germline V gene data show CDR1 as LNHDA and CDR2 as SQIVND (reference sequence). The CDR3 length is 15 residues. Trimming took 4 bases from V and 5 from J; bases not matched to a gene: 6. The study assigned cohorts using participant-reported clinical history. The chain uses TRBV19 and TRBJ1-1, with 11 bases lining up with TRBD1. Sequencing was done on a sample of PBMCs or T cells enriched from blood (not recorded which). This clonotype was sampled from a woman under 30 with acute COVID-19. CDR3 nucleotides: TGTGCCAGTAGTACCCGGGACAGGGGGAGGACTGAAGCTTTCTTT. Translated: CASSTRDRGRTEAFF.